This TCR beta chain was captured in a study of T-cell reconstitution after alpha-beta-depleted transplantation in children (dated by TCRdb to 2016 to 2018). About the full investigation: The study quantitatively tracked T-cell immune reconstitution after TCRalphabeta/CD19-depleted allogeneic hematopoietic cell transplantation in children using TCR repertoire profiling. General conclusions and limits of the study: In some patients, the high TCRbeta diversity seen at day 60 was put down to recipient T cells and intrathymic progenitors that had survived conditioning. The frequencies of hyperexpanded clones fell over the following months, and after one year, T-cell counts and TCRbeta diversity were mostly attributed to newly produced T cells. The apparently early alphabetaT-cell count recovery about two months after transplant was reportedly dependent on only several hundred rapidly expanded clones derived from non-depleted graft cells.

Receptor libraries were prepared by PCR. The listed sequencing device is Illumina HiSeq 2500. TCR library preparation used molecular barcoding, with unique molecular identifiers applied to normalize quantification of the TCRbeta repertoire. The public reads were quality trimmed at Q25 with fastp and then assembled into clones with MiXCR by TCRdb, keeping productive beta chains. A single entry per CDR3 protein holds the most common genes and DNA from its merged rows. The sample table holds roughly 400,000 distinct CDR3 sequences, of which 43% were seen once. Around a quarter of the sample is held by the ten biggest clonotypes. Explained via the paper, the treatment or condition label denotes: allogeneic hematopoietic cell transplantation with graft depleted of TCRalphabeta T cells and CD19 B cells. Transplant recipients were children who received TCRalphabeta/CD19-depleted allogeneic hematopoietic cell grafts.

The CDR3 has 13 amino acids, counting the end cysteine and phenylalanine. Left in the record is the CDR3 DNA by itself, 39 bases read in frame from the first base. Relative to germline, V is 4 bases shorter and J is 0 bases shorter, with 4 bases between their ends. CDR1 and CDR2 were assigned from the germline V gene as WSHSY and SAAADI. On this clonotype: Which antigen it targets is not known. There are no base qualities to consult, and no much larger clone falls within one base.

Sequencing used PBMCs, obtained before TCRalphabeta/CD19-depleted stem cell transplant. This receptor was obtained from a girl aged 2 to 9 with aplastic anemia, due to receive a stem cell transplant. The rearranged segments are TRBV10-2 and TRBJ2-1, with the D gene not confidently named. The CDR3 reads as follows: CASSVLSYNEQFF. The DNA sequence is given as TGCGCCAGCAGTGTTCTCTCCTACAATGAGCAGTTCTTC.